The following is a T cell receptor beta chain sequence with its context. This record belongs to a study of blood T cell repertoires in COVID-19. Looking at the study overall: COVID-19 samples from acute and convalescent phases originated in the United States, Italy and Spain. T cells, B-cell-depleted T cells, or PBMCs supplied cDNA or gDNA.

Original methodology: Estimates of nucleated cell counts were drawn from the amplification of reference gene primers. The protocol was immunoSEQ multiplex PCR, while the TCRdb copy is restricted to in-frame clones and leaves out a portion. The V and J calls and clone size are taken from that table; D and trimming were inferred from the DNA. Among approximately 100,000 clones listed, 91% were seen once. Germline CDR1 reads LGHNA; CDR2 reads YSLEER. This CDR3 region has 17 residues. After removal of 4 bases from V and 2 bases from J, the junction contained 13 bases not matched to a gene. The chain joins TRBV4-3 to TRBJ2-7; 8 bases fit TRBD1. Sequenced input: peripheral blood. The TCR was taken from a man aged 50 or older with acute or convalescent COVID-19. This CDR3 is CASSPRVDRGQPYEQYF. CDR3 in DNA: TGCGCCAGCAGCCCCCGAGTAGACAGGGGACAGCCCTACGAGCAGTACTTC.